Below are 6 T cell receptor beta chains sequenced from a single sample in a study of blood T cell repertoires in COVID-19. Assay: immunoSEQ multiplex PCR; the TCRdb copy retains only in-frame clones and omits some. The data hold roughly 410,000 clones, with about 90% observed a single time. Sequencing used peripheral blood. The receptors come from a woman aged 55-70 years with COVID-19, enrolled during active disease.

The chain has TRBV18 and TRBJ2-7; D might be TRBD1 (6 bases). The CDR3 consists of 12 residues. The germline V and J ends were trimmed by 6 bases and 5 bases, with 11 bases remaining between them. In germline, CDR1 is KGHSH, CDR2 LQKENI. The CDR3 region is CASSLQGDEQYF. The CDR3 nucleotides are TGTGCCAGCTCTCTACAGGGTGACGAGCAGTACTTC.

The genes are TRBV19 and TRBJ1-5, with D tentatively TRBD1 (6 bases). Germline V gene data show CDR1 as LNHDA and CDR2 as SQIVND (reference sequence). The ends were cut back, 4 bases at V and 2 bases at J, with 12 bases in the middle. The CDR3 consists of 15 residues. The DNA of the CDR3 is TGTGCCAGTAGTAGTCCCCCAGGGGGCAATCAGCCCCAGCATTTT. It encodes CASSSPPGGNQPQHF.

This chain uses TRBV18 with TRBJ2-5; 8 bases are a match to TRBD1. The CDR3 is 13 amino acids. Trimming removed 5 bases from V and 5 bases from J; junction bases left unmatched: 4. Germline-derived CDR1 and CDR2 are KGHSH and LQKENI. The CDR3 coding sequence is TGTGCCAGCTCAGCGGACAGGGTTGAGACCCAGTACTTC. Translating it yields CASSADRVETQYF.

The genes are TRBV14 and TRBJ2-1; a weak D match, TRBD2 (6 bases). Trimming pared 1 base from V and 4 bases from J, leaving 8 bases between. The germline V gene encodes CDR1 SGHDN and CDR2 FVKESK. The CDR3 is 14 amino acids. This CDR3 reads CASSQGTTYNEQFF. The CDR3, as DNA: TGTGCCAGCAGCCAAGGGACTACTTACAATGAGCAGTTCTTC.

The chain combines TRBV9 with TRBJ1-3, with a tentative D call TRBD1 (5 bases). CDR3 length: 13 amino acids. Trimming shortened V by 3 bases and J by 1 base, and 5 bases separated the two germline ends. Looked up from germline, CDR1 is SGDLS and CDR2 is YYNGEE. The CDR3 reads CASSAGSGNTIYF. Written as DNA, the CDR3 is TGTGCCAGCAGCGCAGGGTCTGGAAACACCATATATTTT.

The chain employs TRBV18 and TRBJ1-1, with TRBD1 as a possible D gene (5 bases). Germline V lookup: CDR1 KGHSH, CDR2 LQKENI. The CDR3 is 15 amino acids. V was cut by 4 bases and J by 0 bases, with 12 bases left in between. The CDR3: CASSLTVPLNTEAFF. DNA of the CDR3: TGTGCCAGCTCACTGACAGTACCTTTGAACACTGAAGCTTTCTTT.